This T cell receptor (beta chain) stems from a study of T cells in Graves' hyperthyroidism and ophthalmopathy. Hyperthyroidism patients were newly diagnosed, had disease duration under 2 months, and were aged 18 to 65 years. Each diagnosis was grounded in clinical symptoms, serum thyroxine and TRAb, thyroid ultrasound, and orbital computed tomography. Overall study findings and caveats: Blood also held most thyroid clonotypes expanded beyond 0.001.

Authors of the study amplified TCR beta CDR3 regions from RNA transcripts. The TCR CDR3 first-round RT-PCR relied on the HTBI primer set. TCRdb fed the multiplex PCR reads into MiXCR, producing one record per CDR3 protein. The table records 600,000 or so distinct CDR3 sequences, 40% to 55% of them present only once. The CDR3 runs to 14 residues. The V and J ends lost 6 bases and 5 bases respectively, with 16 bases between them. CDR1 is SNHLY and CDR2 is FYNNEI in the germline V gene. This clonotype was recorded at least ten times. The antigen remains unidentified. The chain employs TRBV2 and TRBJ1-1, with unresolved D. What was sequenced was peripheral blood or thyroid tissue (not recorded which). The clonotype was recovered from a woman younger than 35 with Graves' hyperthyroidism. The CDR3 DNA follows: TGTGCCAGCAGGGTCAGGCCGACGCGGACTGAAGCTTTCTTT. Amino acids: CASRVRPTRTEAFF.